The 10 T cell receptor beta chains reported below all come from one sample, sequenced in a study of T cells after yellow fever vaccination. From the 5' RACE reads, TCRdb called clonotypes with MiXCR, one entry per CDR3 protein. The sample lists 230,000 or so distinct CDR3 sequences; 5.5% to 8.5% were seen once. The sample in question was CD4+ T cells sorted from PBMCs, obtained on the day of the yellow fever booster vaccination. The receptors originated from a man aged 25-45 years who received the YFV17D yellow fever vaccine.

This clonotype was detected many times. This chain connects TRBV7-2 to TRBJ2-1; no clear D gene. CDR3 length equals 13 residues. V gave up 1 base and J gave up 3 bases, with 4 bases separating them. Germline CDR1 reads SGHTA; CDR2 reads FQGNSA. This CDR3 is CASSLGYYNEQFF. The CDR3 nucleotides are TGTGCCAGCAGCTTAGGTTACTACAATGAGCAGTTCTTC.

The chain is built from TRBV20-1 and TRBJ1-1; D is perhaps TRBD1 (5 bases). The CDR3 consists of 13 residues. Germline lookup yields CDR1 DFQATT and CDR2 SNEGSKA (reference sequence). Trimming stripped 6 bases from V and 1 base from J, with 12 bases between. As DNA, the CDR3 is TGCAGTGCCCGGGACGGCACGAACACTGAAGCTTTCTTT. Translation gives CSARDGTNTEAFF.

The V and J genes are TRBV7-2 and TRBJ2-1, with a possible D match to TRBD2 (5 bases). The CDR3 is made up of 13 amino acids. V was pared by 4 bases and J by 10 bases, with 14 bases between. Germline V CDR1 and CDR2: SGHTA, FQGNSA. This CDR3 reads CASSSNPSGEQFF. The CDR3 DNA is TGTGCCAGCAGCTCCAACCCCTCGGGGGAGCAGTTCTTC. The full variable domain, rest sourced from reference TRBV7-2 and TRBJ2-1, is GAGVSQSPSNKVTEKGKDVELRCDPISGHTALYWYRQSLGQGLEFLIYFQGNSAPDKSGLPSDRFSAERTGGSVSTLTIQRTQQEDSAVYLCASSSNPSGEQFFGPGTRLTVL.

The CDR3: CASSPIDRATGELFF. CDR3 nucleotide sequence: TGTGCCAGCAGCCCGATCGACAGGGCCACCGGGGAGCTGTTTTTT. The chain links TRBV7-9 to TRBJ2-2; 7 bases map to TRBD1. This CDR3 contains 15 residues. J was trimmed by 4 bases and V by 5 bases; bases with no gene match: 7. Germline-derived CDR1 and CDR2 are SEHNR and FQNEAQ (reference sequence).

This chain joins TRBV12-3 or TRBV12-4 and TRBJ1-5; 7 nucleotides line up with TRBD1. The junction had 4 bases not matched to a gene; V was cut back by 6 bases and J by 5 bases. This CDR3 region has 13 residues. This CDR3 reads CASRGDSYQPQHF. In nucleotides, the CDR3 is TGTGCCAGCAGGGGGGACAGCTATCAGCCCCAGCATTTT.

This clonotype showed up many times. The CDR3 protein is CSGTPTSGPGYTQYF. Here the CDR3 DNA reads TGCAGCGGGACCCCTACTAGCGGCCCGGGGTATACGCAGTATTTT. The V call is TRBV29-1, the J call TRBJ2-3; 8 bases fit TRBD2. The CDR3 spans 15 residues. J was trimmed by 7 bases and V by 7 bases; bases with no gene match: 16. CDR1 SQVTM and CDR2 ANQGSEA come from the germline V gene.

This clonotype was observed many times. The V call is TRBV10-1, the J call TRBJ2-1; TRBD2 matches at 8 bases. The germline V gene has CDR1 WNHNN and CDR2 SYGVQD (reference sequence). The J segment lost 12 bases and the V segment lost 3 bases, leaving 4 bases of the junction unmatched. The CDR3 spans 12 residues. CDR3 amino acids: CASSEFAGGQFF. The CDR3 DNA reads as TGCGCCAGCAGTGAATTTGCGGGAGGGCAGTTCTTC.

This clonotype was seen at least ten times. This rearrangement joins TRBV18 to TRBJ2-7, with a tentative D call TRBD1 (5 bases). CDR1 is KGHSH and CDR2 is LQKENI in the germline V gene. The CDR3 has 14 residues. Trimming stripped 2 bases from V and 6 bases from J, with 14 bases between. CDR3 in amino acids: CASSPDSGIAEQYF. The CDR3 DNA sequence: TGTGCCAGCTCACCAGACAGTGGTATTGCCGAGCAGTACTTC.

This clonotype was observed at least ten times. The chain recombines TRBV29-1 with TRBJ2-1; 10 bases are a match to TRBD2. V gave up 4 bases and J gave up 10 bases; unmatched junction bases: 28. From germline, CDR1 is SQVTM and CDR2 ANQGSEA. The CDR3 runs to 20 residues. The CDR3: CSVVGARILAGEGSPQEQFF. As DNA, the CDR3 is TGCAGCGTTGTGGGGGCCCGGATCCTAGCGGGAGAAGGGTCCCCTCAAGAGCAGTTCTTC.

This clonotype occurred many times. This chain joins TRBV7-2 and TRBJ2-7; a possible D gene is TRBD1 (6 bases). The CDR3 has 14 amino acids. Trimming stripped 5 bases from V and 2 bases from J, with 13 bases between. CDR1 is SGHTA, CDR2 FQGNSA, per germline. The CDR3 protein is CASSPQQGPYEQYF. The DNA for the CDR3 is TGTGCCAGCAGCCCCCAACAGGGACCCTACGAGCAGTACTTC.